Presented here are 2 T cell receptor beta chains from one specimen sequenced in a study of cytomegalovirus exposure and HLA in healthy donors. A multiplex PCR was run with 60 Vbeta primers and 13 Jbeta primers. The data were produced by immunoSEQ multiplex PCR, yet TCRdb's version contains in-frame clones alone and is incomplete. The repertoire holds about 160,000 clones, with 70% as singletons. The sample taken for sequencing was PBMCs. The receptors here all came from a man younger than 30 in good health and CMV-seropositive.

CDR3 DNA: TGCGCCAGCAGTAATACAGGGAACGGCGAAAAACTGTTTTTT. It codes for CASSNTGNGEKLFF. The V call is TRBV4-1, the J call TRBJ1-4, with D possibly matching TRBD1 (6 bases). The CDR3 is 14 residues long. Trimming stripped 6 bases from V and 8 bases from J, with 16 bases between. Germline V gives CDR1 MGHRA, CDR2 YSYEKL.

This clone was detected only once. The CDR3 DNA reads TGTGCCAGCAGTTGGGACACAAGCTCCTATAATTCACCCCTCCACTTT. Translation: CASSWDTSSYNSPLHF. The V call is TRBV6-5, the J call TRBJ1-6; tentative D call: TRBD1 (6 bases). The germline gives CDR1 MNHEY, CDR2 SVGAGI. The V gene lost 4 bases and the J gene lost 0 bases, with 10 bases spanning the gap. This CDR3 contains 16 residues.